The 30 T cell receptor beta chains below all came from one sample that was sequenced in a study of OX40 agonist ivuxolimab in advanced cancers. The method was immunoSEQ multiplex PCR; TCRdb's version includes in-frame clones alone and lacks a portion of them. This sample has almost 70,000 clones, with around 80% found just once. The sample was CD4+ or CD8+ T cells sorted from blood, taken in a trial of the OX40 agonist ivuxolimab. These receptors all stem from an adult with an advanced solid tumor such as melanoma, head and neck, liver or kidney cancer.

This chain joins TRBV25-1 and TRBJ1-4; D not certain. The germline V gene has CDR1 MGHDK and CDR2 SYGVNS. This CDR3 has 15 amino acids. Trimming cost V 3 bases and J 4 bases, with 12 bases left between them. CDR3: CASSDPFEINEKLFF. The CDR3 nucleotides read TGTGCCAGCAGTGACCCCTTCGAGATTAATGAAAAACTGTTTTTT.

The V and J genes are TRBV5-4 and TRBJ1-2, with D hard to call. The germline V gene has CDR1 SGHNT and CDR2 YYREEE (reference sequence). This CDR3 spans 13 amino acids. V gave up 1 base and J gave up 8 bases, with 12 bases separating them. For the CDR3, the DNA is TGTGCCAGCAGCTTGAACACAAGAGAAGGCTACACCTTC. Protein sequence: CASSLNTREGYTF.

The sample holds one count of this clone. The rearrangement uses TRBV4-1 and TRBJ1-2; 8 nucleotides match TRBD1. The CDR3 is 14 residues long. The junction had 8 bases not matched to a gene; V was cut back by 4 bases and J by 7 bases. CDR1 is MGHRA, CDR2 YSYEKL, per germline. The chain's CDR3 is CASSPGQGDFGYTF. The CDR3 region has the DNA TGCGCCAGCAGCCCCGGACAGGGCGACTTTGGCTACACCTTC.

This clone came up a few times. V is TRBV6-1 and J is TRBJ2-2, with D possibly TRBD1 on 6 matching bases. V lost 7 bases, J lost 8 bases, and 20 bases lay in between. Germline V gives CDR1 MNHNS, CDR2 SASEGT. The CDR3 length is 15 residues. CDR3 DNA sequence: TGTGCCAGCACGCTGTGGCCGGTCGGACAGGGGGAGCTGTTTTTT. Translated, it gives CASTLWPVGQGELFF.

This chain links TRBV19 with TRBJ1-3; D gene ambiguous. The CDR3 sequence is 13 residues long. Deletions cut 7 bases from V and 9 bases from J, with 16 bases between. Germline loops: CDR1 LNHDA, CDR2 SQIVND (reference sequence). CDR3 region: CASKDQSLFTIYF. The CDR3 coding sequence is TGTGCCAGTAAGGACCAGTCTCTGTTCACCATATATTTT.

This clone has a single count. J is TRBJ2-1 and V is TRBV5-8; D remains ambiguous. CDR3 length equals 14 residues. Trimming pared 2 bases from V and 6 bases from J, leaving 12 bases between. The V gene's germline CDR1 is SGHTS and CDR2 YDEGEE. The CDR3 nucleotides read TGTGCCAGCAGCTTTCGTTCTGCTCGCAATGAGCAGTTCTTC. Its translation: CASSFRSARNEQFF.

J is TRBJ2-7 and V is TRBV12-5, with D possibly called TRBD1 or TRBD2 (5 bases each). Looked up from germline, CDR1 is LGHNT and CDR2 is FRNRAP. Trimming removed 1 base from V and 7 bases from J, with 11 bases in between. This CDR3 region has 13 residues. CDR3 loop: CASGLEGTGEQYF. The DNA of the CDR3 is TGTGCTAGTGGTTTGGAAGGGACCGGAGAGCAGTACTTC.

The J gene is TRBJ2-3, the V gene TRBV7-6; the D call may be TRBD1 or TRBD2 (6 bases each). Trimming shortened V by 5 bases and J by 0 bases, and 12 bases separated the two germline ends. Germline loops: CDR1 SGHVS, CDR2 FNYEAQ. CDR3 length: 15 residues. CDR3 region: CASSGRGLSTDTQYF. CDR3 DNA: TGTGCCAGCAGCGGTCGGGGGCTGAGCACAGATACGCAGTATTTT.

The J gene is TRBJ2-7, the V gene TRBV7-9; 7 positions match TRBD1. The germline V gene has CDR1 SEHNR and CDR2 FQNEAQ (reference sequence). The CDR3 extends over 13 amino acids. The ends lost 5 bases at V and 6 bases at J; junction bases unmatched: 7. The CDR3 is CASSPRQGLEQYF. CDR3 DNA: TGTGCCAGCAGCCCCCGACAGGGTCTCGAGCAGTACTTC.

The CDR3 DNA follows: TGTGCCAGTAGTGTACGCGACAGGTACAATGAGCAGTTCTTC. It translates to CASSVRDRYNEQFF. The chain carries TRBV19 and TRBJ2-1, with TRBD1 as a possible D gene (6 bases). This CDR3 spans 14 amino acids. Germline values: CDR1 LNHDA, CDR2 SQIVND (reference sequence). V dropped 5 bases and J dropped 4 bases, with 12 bases sitting between them.

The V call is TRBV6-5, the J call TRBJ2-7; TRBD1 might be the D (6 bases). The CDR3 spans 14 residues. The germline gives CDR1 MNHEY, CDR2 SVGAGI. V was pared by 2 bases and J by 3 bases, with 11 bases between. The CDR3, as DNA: TGTGCCAGCAGTTACCGAGCGACAGGCTACGAGCAGTACTTC. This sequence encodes CASSYRATGYEQYF.

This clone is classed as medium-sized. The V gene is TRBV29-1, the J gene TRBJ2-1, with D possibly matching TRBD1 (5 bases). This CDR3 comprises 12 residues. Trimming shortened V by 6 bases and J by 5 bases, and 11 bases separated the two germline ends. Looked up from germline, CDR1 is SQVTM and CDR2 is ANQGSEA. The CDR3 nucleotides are TGCAGCGTGCAGACAGCTAACAATGAGCAGTTCTTC. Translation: CSVQTANNEQFF.

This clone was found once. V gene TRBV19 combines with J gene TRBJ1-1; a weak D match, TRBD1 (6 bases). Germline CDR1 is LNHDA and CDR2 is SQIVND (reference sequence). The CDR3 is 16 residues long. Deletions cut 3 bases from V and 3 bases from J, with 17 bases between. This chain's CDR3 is CASSIGRGRVDTEAFF. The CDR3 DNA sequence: TGTGCCAGTAGTATTGGCAGGGGAAGGGTTGACACTGAAGCTTTCTTT.

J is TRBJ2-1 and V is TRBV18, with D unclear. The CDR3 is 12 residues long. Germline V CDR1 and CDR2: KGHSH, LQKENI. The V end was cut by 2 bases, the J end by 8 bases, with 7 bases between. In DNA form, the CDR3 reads TGTGCCAGCTCACCAAGCCGGGATGAGCAGTTCTTC. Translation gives CASSPSRDEQFF.

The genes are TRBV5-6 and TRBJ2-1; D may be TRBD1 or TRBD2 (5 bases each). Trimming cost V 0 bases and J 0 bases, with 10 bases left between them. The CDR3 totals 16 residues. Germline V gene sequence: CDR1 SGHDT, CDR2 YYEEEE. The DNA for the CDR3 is TGTGCCAGCAGCTTGGAGGGGACGAGCTCCTACAATGAGCAGTTCTTC. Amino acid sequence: CASSLEGTSSYNEQFF.

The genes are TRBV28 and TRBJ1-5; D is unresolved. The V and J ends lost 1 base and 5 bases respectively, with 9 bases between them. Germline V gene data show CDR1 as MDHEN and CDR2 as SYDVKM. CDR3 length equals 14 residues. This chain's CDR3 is CASSLLRGYQPQHF. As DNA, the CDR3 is TGTGCCAGCAGTTTATTACGGGGTTATCAGCCCCAGCATTTT.

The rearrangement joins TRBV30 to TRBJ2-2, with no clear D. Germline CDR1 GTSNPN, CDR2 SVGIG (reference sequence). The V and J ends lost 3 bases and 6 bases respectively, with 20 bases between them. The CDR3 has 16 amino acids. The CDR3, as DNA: TGTGCCTGGAGGGGGTTAGGTGGATCGGTGCCCGGGGAGCTGTTTTTT. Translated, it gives CAWRGLGGSVPGELFF.

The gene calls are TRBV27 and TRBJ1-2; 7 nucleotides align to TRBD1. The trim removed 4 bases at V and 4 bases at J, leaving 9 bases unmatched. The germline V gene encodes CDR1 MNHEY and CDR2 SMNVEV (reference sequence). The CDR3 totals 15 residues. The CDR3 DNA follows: TGTGCCAGCAGTTCGTATGGCAGGGGGACCTATGGCTACACCTTC. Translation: CASSSYGRGTYGYTF.

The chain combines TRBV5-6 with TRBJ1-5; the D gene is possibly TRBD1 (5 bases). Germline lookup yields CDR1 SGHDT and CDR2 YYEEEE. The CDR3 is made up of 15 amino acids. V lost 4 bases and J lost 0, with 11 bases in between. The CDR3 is CASSHRGASNQPQHF. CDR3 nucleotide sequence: TGTGCCAGCAGCCACCGAGGGGCTAGCAATCAGCCCCAGCATTTT.

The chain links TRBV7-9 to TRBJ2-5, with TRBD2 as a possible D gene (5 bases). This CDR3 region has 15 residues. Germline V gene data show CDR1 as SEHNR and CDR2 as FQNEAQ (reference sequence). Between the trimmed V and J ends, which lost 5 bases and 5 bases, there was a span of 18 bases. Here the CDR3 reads CASSPSGPNGETQYF. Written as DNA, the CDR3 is TGTGCCAGCAGCCCGAGCGGTCCTAATGGGGAGACCCAGTACTTC.

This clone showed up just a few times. For the CDR3, the DNA is TGTGCCAGCAAACCTGGGAAGGGAGGGCAGCCCCAGCATTTT. Translating it yields CASKPGKGGQPQHF. V is TRBV6-6 and J is TRBJ1-5; D gene uncertain. This CDR3 has 14 residues. Germline V gene data show CDR1 as MNHNY and CDR2 as SVGAGI (reference sequence). The V and J ends lost 7 bases and 7 bases respectively, with 17 bases between them.

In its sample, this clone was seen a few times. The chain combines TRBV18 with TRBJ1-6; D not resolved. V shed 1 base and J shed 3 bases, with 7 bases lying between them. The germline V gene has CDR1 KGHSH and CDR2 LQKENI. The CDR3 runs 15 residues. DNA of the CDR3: TGTGCCAGCTCACCACAGGGAGGCTATAATTCACCCCTCCACTTT. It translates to CASSPQGGYNSPLHF.

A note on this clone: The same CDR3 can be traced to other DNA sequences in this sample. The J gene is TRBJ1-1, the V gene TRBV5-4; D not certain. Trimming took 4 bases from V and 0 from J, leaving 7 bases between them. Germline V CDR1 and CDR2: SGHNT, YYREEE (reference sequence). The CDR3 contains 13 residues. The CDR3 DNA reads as TGTGCCAGCAGCCCGGGCCTGAACACTGAAGCTTTCTTT. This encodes CASSPGLNTEAFF.

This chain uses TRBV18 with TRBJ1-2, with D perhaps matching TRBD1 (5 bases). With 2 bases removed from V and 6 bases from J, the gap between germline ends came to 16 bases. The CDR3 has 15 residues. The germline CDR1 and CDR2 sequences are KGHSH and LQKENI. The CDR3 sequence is CASSPRQGQLDGYTF. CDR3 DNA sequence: TGTGCCAGCTCACCAAGGCAGGGTCAGCTGGATGGCTACACCTTC. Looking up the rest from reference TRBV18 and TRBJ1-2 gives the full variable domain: NAGVMQNPRHLVRRRGQEARLRCSPMKGHSHVYWYRQLPEEGLKFMVYLQKENIIDESGMPKERFSAEFPKEGPSILRIQQVVRGDSAAYFCASSPRQGQLDGYTFGSGTRLTVV.

The CDR3 DNA is TGTGCCACCGCCACTGGGGGTGGCCACGAGCAGTACTTC. It is translated as CATATGGGHEQYF. J is TRBJ2-7 and V is TRBV7-6; D may be TRBD1 or TRBD2 (5 bases each). Germline assignment: CDR1 SGHVS and CDR2 FNYEAQ. The CDR3 contains 13 residues. V lost 10 bases, J lost 5 bases, and 18 bases lay in between.

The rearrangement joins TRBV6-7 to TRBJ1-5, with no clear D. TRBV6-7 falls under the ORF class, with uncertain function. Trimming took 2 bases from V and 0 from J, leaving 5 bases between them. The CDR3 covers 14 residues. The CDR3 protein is CASSYRDSNQPQHF. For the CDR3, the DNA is TGTGCCAGCAGTTACCGGGATAGCAATCAGCCCCAGCATTTT.

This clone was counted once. In DNA, the CDR3 is TGTGCCAGCAGTTACTCGGGCAGGGAGGACGAGCAGTACTTC. Its protein product is CASSYSGREDEQYF. V and J are TRBV6-5 and TRBJ2-7; the D gene is possibly TRBD2 (6 bases). Trimming took 0 bases from V and 5 from J, leaving 11 bases between them. This CDR3 contains 14 residues. CDR1 is MNHEY, CDR2 SVGAGI, per germline.

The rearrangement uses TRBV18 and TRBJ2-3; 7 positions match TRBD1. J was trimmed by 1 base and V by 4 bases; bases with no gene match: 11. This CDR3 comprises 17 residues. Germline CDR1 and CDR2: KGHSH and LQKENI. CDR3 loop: CASSLRGPQGGTDTQYF. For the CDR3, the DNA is TGTGCCAGCTCACTCAGGGGCCCGCAGGGGGGCACAGATACGCAGTATTTT.

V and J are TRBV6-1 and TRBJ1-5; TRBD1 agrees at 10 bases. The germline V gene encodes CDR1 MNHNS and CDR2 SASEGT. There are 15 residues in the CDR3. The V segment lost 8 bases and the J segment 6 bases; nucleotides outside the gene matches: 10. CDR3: CASALDRGDGQPQHF. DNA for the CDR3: TGTGCCAGCGCCCTGGACAGGGGGGATGGTCAGCCCCAGCATTTT.

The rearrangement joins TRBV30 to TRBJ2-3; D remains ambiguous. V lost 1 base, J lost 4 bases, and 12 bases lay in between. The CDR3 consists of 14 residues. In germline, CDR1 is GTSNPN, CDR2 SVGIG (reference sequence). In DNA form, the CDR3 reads TGTGCCTGGAGTGAACGGCAGCTCGCAGATACGCAGTATTTT. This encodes CAWSERQLADTQYF.